These 28 T cell receptor beta chains were sequenced from one sample in a study of cytomegalovirus exposure and HLA in healthy donors. The primer mix had 60 Vbeta and 13 Jbeta primers. This table comes from immunoSEQ multiplex PCR, and its TCRdb copy is limited to in-frame clones, with some not included. The sample consists of 150,000 or so clones, under 85% of them appearing once. The sample was PBMCs. Source of these receptors: a young man in good health and CMV-seronegative.

The chain combines TRBV7-6 with TRBJ1-1; TRBD1 aligns across 9 bases. V lost 5 bases, J lost 7 bases, and 5 bases stayed unmatched. Germline assignment: CDR1 SGHVS and CDR2 FNYEAQ. This CDR3 is built from 13 residues. The CDR3 DNA sequence: TGTGCCAGCAGCCTTTGGACAGGGGATGAAGCTTTCTTT. Protein: CASSLWTGDEAFF.

Only a few counts were recorded for this clone. This chain joins TRBV5-1 and TRBJ2-5; TRBD1 aligns across 9 bases. V gave up 7 bases and J gave up 2 bases; unmatched junction bases: 12. Germline V gene lookup returns CDR1 SGHRS and CDR2 YFSETQ. The CDR3 is made up of 16 amino acids. DNA for the CDR3: TGCGCCAGCGGCACCTTTTGGGGACAGGGACAAGAGACCCAGTACTTC. This gives the protein CASGTFWGQGQETQYF.

The V gene is TRBV15, the J gene TRBJ1-2; maybe TRBD1 (6 bases). The CDR3 length is 13 residues. V was clipped by 5 bases and J by 7 bases, with 14 bases between them. Germline V CDR1 and CDR2: LNHNV, YYDKDF (reference sequence). The CDR3 reads CATSPHQGFGYTF. Here the CDR3 DNA reads TGTGCCACCAGCCCACACCAGGGGTTTGGCTACACCTTC.

This chain uses TRBV4-3 with TRBJ1-4, with no clear D. The V end lost 1 base, the J end lost 4 bases, and 16 bases lay between the germline ends. Germline-derived CDR1 and CDR2 are LGHNA and YSLEER. The CDR3 has 17 amino acids. CDR3 loop: CASSQAGYLAVNEKLFF. CDR3 nucleotides: TGCGCCAGCAGCCAAGCCGGATATCTCGCGGTTAATGAAAAACTGTTTTTT.

This clone was detected only a few times. This chain links TRBV9 with TRBJ1-1, with 7 bases aligning to TRBD1. Germline V gene lookup returns CDR1 SGDLS and CDR2 YYNGEE. CDR3 length equals 12 residues. V shed 3 bases, J shed 10 bases, and the junction held 6 bases outside the gene matches. The CDR3 coding sequence is TGTGCCAGCAGCGGCCGGGACAGAGGAGCTTTCTTT. Protein: CASSGRDRGAFF.

The chain links TRBV29-1 to TRBJ1-1; D call uncertain. This CDR3 is built from 11 residues. Germline V CDR1 and CDR2: SQVTM, ANQGSEA. V dropped 7 bases and J dropped 2 bases, with 8 bases sitting between them. The CDR3 DNA reads as TGCAGCGGAGGGCTAAACACTGAAGCTTTCTTT. It specifies CSGGLNTEAFF.

CDR3: CASSFFGGNYGYTF. CDR3 DNA sequence: TGCGCCAGCAGCTTTTTCGGCGGGAACTATGGCTACACCTTC. This rearrangement joins TRBV5-1 to TRBJ1-2; D not resolved. CDR1 is SGHRS and CDR2 is YFSETQ in the germline V gene. V was shortened by 2 bases and J by 2 bases, with 10 bases between the two germline ends. The CDR3 totals 14 residues.

The chain joins TRBV7-2 to TRBJ2-1, with D perhaps TRBD2 (5 bases). With 5 bases removed from V and 8 bases from J, the gap between germline ends came to 16 bases. The CDR3 contains 14 residues. Germline V gene lookup returns CDR1 SGHTA and CDR2 FQGNSA. CDR3: CASSRRPSHDEQFF. The CDR3 nucleotides read TGTGCCAGCAGCCGGAGGCCCAGCCACGATGAGCAGTTCTTC.

This clone was recorded once. The chain has TRBV4-1 and TRBJ2-2, with D possibly being TRBD1 (8 bases). V was trimmed by 2 bases and J by 6 bases, leaving 16 bases between them. CDR1 and CDR2 (germline): MGHRA, YSYEKL. There are 16 residues in the CDR3. The CDR3 nucleotides read TGCGCCAGCAGCCAACCCACTACAGGGGGGGCCGGGGAGCTGTTTTTT. Translating gives CASSQPTTGGAGELFF.

The chain joins TRBV15 to TRBJ1-5, with TRBD1 identical over 8 bases. The ends lost 2 bases at V and 0 bases at J; junction bases unmatched: 15. The germline gives CDR1 LNHNV, CDR2 YYDKDF (reference sequence). There are 20 residues in the CDR3. This chain's CDR3 is CATSRPHGQGNLYSNQPQHF. CDR3 sequence (DNA): TGTGCCACCAGCAGACCCCATGGACAGGGCAACTTATATAGCAATCAGCCCCAGCATTTT.

The chain is built from TRBV19 and TRBJ1-1, with TRBD1 as a possible D gene (5 bases). The CDR3 extends over 17 amino acids. CDR1 LNHDA and CDR2 SQIVND come from the germline V gene (reference sequence). V was clipped by 1 base and J by 4 bases, with 19 bases between them. The CDR3 DNA reads as TGTGCCAGTAGTATAGGGGTCGGTTGGCAGGGCGGCACTGAAGCTTTCTTT. This encodes CASSIGVGWQGGTEAFF.

The rearrangement uses TRBV5-4 and TRBJ1-1; TRBD1 is a possible D gene (5 bases). V was pared by 0 bases and J by 11 bases, with 17 bases between. The germline gives CDR1 SGHNT, CDR2 YYREEE (reference sequence). This CDR3 comprises 14 residues. CDR3 sequence reads: CASSLGSSGVEAFF. Written as DNA, the CDR3 is TGTGCCAGCAGCTTGGGTTCGTCGGGGGTAGAGGCTTTCTTT.

V and J are TRBV7-2 and TRBJ2-1; 10 nucleotides agree with TRBD2. Trimming removed 4 bases from V and 4 bases from J; junction bases left unmatched: 4. CDR1 and CDR2 (germline): SGHTA, FQGNSA. The CDR3 has 15 amino acids. Here the CDR3 DNA reads TGTGCCAGCAGCTCGCGTAGCGGGGGGTACAATGAGCAGTTCTTC. It encodes CASSSRSGGYNEQFF.

The table lists this clone with a count of one. The gene calls are TRBV5-1 and TRBJ2-5; a possible D gene is TRBD1 (7 bases). This CDR3 contains 14 residues. V lost 5 bases, J lost 5 bases, and 16 bases lay in between. Germline V lookup: CDR1 SGHRS, CDR2 YFSETQ. CDR3 sequence (DNA): TGCGCCAGCAGAGAGCCAGGGGGAGGTGAGACCCAGTACTTC. Its protein is CASREPGGGETQYF.

This chain joins TRBV4-1 and TRBJ2-7; possibly TRBD1 for D (7 bases). Per the germline V gene, CDR1 is MGHRA and CDR2 is YSYEKL. This CDR3 is 18 amino acids long. V lost 1 base and J 7 bases, leaving 26 bases between the germline ends. The CDR3 here is CASSQGSPVQGRLREQYF. CDR3 bases: TGCGCCAGCAGCCAAGGGTCCCCCGTACAGGGGAGGCTACGAGAGCAGTACTTC.

The chain carries TRBV4-1 and TRBJ2-7; D gene ambiguous. This CDR3 has 13 residues. Germline CDR1 and CDR2: MGHRA and YSYEKL. Trimming left V 6 bases short and J 1 base short, with 10 bases between. For the CDR3, the DNA is TGCGCCAGCAGTCACCAGGATTCCTACGAGCAGTACTTC. This sequence encodes CASSHQDSYEQYF.

The rearrangement uses TRBV7-3 and TRBJ2-7; possibly TRBD2 for D (5 bases). Per germline, CDR1 SGHTA and CDR2 FQGTGA. The CDR3 sequence is 14 residues long. The germline V and J ends were trimmed by 5 bases and 6 bases, with 17 bases remaining between them. CDR3 in amino acids: CASSLFGGVGEQYF. For the CDR3, the DNA is TGTGCCAGCAGCCTCTTCGGAGGAGTGGGCGAGCAGTACTTC.

This chain connects TRBV4-3 to TRBJ1-6, with 9 bases aligning to TRBD1. Germline loops: CDR1 LGHNA, CDR2 YSLEER. The CDR3 loop spans 16 amino acids. V was pared by 1 base and J by 9 bases, with 7 bases of the junction left unmatched. CDR3 sequence (DNA): TGCGCCAGCAGCCAAGCGTTCGGGACAGGGTCTTCACCCCTCCACTTT. Protein product: CASSQAFGTGSSPLHF.

CDR3: CASSRGTGTEGYTF. The CDR3 DNA sequence: TGTGCCAGCAGCCGCGGGACAGGGACGGAGGGCTACACCTTC. The chain is built from TRBV6-5 and TRBJ1-2; 9 positions match TRBD1. V trimming: 6 bases; J trimming: 8 bases; junction bases outside the gene matches: 10. Germline assignment: CDR1 MNHEY and CDR2 SVGAGI. CDR3 size: 14 residues.

J is TRBJ2-7 and V is TRBV13, with 8 positions matching TRBD1. Germline V lookup: CDR1 PRHDT, CDR2 FYEKMQ (reference sequence). The CDR3 covers 15 residues. With 3 bases clipped from V and 2 bases from J, the junction kept 6 bases outside the gene matches. The CDR3: CASSLARTGPYEQYF. CDR3 nucleotides: TGTGCCAGCAGCTTGGCCAGGACAGGGCCCTACGAGCAGTACTTC.

The V and J genes are TRBV27 and TRBJ2-1; a possible D gene is TRBD2 (6 bases). Germline V lookup: CDR1 MNHEY, CDR2 SMNVEV (reference sequence). Trimming stripped 5 bases from V and 2 bases from J, with 13 bases between. The CDR3 extends over 15 amino acids. CDR3 amino acids: CASSATSWAYNEQFF. In DNA, the CDR3 is TGTGCCAGCAGTGCCACTAGCTGGGCCTACAATGAGCAGTTCTTC.

This clone appeared a few times. This chain uses TRBV2 with TRBJ1-1; D is unresolved. Germline V gene lookup returns CDR1 SNHLY and CDR2 FYNNEI. The CDR3 loop spans 10 amino acids. Trimming shortened V by 7 bases and J by 6 bases, and 6 bases separated the two germline ends. The CDR3 spells CASIGPEAFF. The CDR3 coding sequence is TGTGCCAGCATTGGGCCTGAAGCTTTCTTT.

In the case of this clone: At one end, the junction sequence differs from germline, possibly due to a read error. CDR3 sequence (DNA): TGCAGCGTTGGACTAGGTGGAAGCTACACTGAGCAGTTCTTC. It specifies CSVGLGGSYTEQFF. The chain couples TRBV29-1 to TRBJ2-1; TRBD2 might be the D (6 bases). CDR3 length equals 14 residues. Germline values: CDR1 SQVTM, CDR2 ANQGSEA.

The V call is TRBV7-2, the J call TRBJ2-4; maybe TRBD1 (6 bases). The V and J ends lost 1 base and 0 bases respectively, with 10 bases between them. CDR3 size: 16 residues. In germline, CDR1 is SGHTA, CDR2 FQGNSA. The CDR3 DNA is TGTGCCAGCAGCTTAGGGGCAGGGGTAGCCAAAAACATTCAGTACTTC. Its translation is CASSLGAGVAKNIQYF.

The table lists this clone with a few counts. The J gene is TRBJ1-3, the V gene TRBV19; no reliable D call. V lost 5 bases and J 2 bases, leaving 10 bases between the germline ends. CDR1 and CDR2 (germline): LNHDA, SQIVND (reference sequence). The CDR3 length is 14 residues. CDR3: CASSAAGAGNTIYF. CDR3 bases: TGTGCCAGTAGTGCGGCGGGCGCTGGAAACACCATATATTTT.

The count of this clone is one. The chain is built from TRBV19 and TRBJ2-3; 12 nucleotides line up with TRBD2. The junction had 7 bases not matched to a gene; V was cut back by 4 bases and J by 5 bases. Germline CDR1 and CDR2: LNHDA and SQIVND (reference sequence). CDR3 length: 16 amino acids. The CDR3 coding sequence is TGTGCCAGTAGTACCCGGACTAGCGGGGCCAGAGATACGCAGTATTTT. This gives the protein CASSTRTSGARDTQYF.

This clone was seen more than once but under ten times. CDR3 sequence (DNA): TGTGCCAGCAGTCGCCGGGGAGATACGCAGTATTTT. Its protein is CASSRRGDTQYF. The chain has TRBV6-5 and TRBJ2-3, with D possibly TRBD2 on 5 matching bases. V lost 5 bases to trimming and J lost 5 bases, with 8 bases between them. Germline assignment: CDR1 MNHEY and CDR2 SVGAGI. CDR3 length equals 12 residues.

This clone was recorded once. The genes are TRBV7-3 and TRBJ2-2; unclear D gene. Germline V gene lookup returns CDR1 SGHTA and CDR2 FQGTGA. The CDR3 extends over 14 amino acids. The V end lost 5 bases, the J end lost 4 bases, and 11 bases lay between the germline ends. CDR3 region: CASSPSGGTGELFF. CDR3 DNA: TGTGCCAGCAGCCCTTCGGGTGGCACCGGGGAGCTGTTTTTT.